This T cell receptor beta chain was observed in a study of T cell responses to AZD1222 COVID-19 vaccine. Study outcomes and limitations: It should be noted that donors were predominantly white British and more often female, and clonal diversity was possibly underestimated. Repertoires were sampled only after the peak T cell response. Regions left unmutated in variants are reportedly the target of nearly half of spike-specific TCRs.

Profiled with immunoSEQ multiplex PCR; TCRdb holds only in-frame clones, not every one. The sample lists approximately 130,000 clones, 89% occurring once. Remarks on this clone: As yet, its antigen is unknown.

Pooled in the analysis were second doses at about 4 or about 12 weeks. This TCR was sampled from an adult who received the AZD1222 COVID-19 vaccine. This specimen was peripheral blood, taken 28 days after the second AZD1222 dose.

CDR3 bases: TGTGCCACCAGCAGAGGGCAGACTAATTCACCCCTCCACTTT. Residues: CATSRGQTNSPLHF. The chain recombines TRBV15 with TRBJ1-6, with D unclear. CDR1 and CDR2 (germline): LNHNV, YYDKDF (reference sequence). The V gene lost 1 base and the J gene lost 6 bases, with 7 bases spanning the gap. The CDR3 runs to 14 residues. The full variable domain, rest sourced from reference TRBV15 and TRBJ1-6, is DAMVIQNPRYQVTQFGKPVTLSCSQTLNHNVMYWYQQKSSQAPKLLFHYYDKDFNNEADTPDNFQSRRPNTSFCFLDIRSPGLGDTAMYLCATSRGQTNSPLHFGNGTRLTVT.